Listed here are 7 T cell receptor beta chains from one sample, sequenced in a study of control samples from healthy donors and cancer patients (dated by TCRdb to about 2020). Libraries were built with the immunoSEQ multiplex PCR assay. The immuneACCESS repertoire file appears here via TCRdb, limited to in-frame rearrangements. These files lack a portion of the clones; in checked studies, under half of the deficit traces to unresolved V genes, and the cause of the others is not known. The sample records about 40,000 clones, 92% of which are singletons. The top ten hold 3% to 4.5% of the sample. The sequencing sample was made of blood. The origin of the receptors is a woman in her forties or fifties in good health.

The genes are TRBV3-1 (or the pseudogene TRBV3-2) and TRBJ1-1, with D unclear. Trimming left V 4 bases short and J 3 bases short, with 12 bases between. There are 14 residues in the CDR3. Germline lookup yields CDR1 LGHDT and CDR2 YNNKEL (reference sequence). CDR3 nucleotide sequence: TGTGCCAGCAGCCTTATGTCAGGATACACTGAAGCTTTCTTT. The encoded protein is CASSLMSGYTEAFF.

This clone was seen a single time. The chain employs TRBV6-6 and TRBJ2-4, with a tentative D call TRBD2 (6 bases). Trimming stripped 9 bases from V and 10 bases from J, with 13 bases between. The CDR3 is 11 residues long. Germline lookup yields CDR1 MNHNY and CDR2 SVGAGI (reference sequence). CDR3 sequence: CASLLAGIQYF. CDR3 nucleotides: TGTGCCAGTTTACTAGCAGGGATTCAGTACTTC.

This clone has just one count. The V gene is TRBV15, the J gene TRBJ2-7; tentatively, D is TRBD2 (6 bases). CDR3 length equals 15 residues. Trimming pared 1 base from V and 3 bases from J, leaving 13 bases between. Germline V gives CDR1 LNHNV, CDR2 YYDKDF (reference sequence). The CDR3 region has the DNA TGTGCCACCAGCAGAGTGGCGGGAATGAACTACGAGCAGTACTTC. This codes for CATSRVAGMNYEQYF.

The chain has TRBV5-1 and TRBJ1-1, with D possibly matching TRBD1 (5 bases). The germline V gene has CDR1 SGHRS and CDR2 YFSETQ. The V end was cut by 2 bases, the J end by 3 bases, with 23 bases between. The CDR3 runs to 18 residues. This CDR3 reads CASSLWERGPKIDTEAFF. CDR3 DNA: TGCGCCAGCAGCTTATGGGAAAGGGGTCCTAAGATCGACACTGAAGCTTTCTTT. The whole variable domain, filled in from reference TRBV5-1 and TRBJ1-1, reads KAGVTQTPRYLIKTRGQQVTLSCSPISGHRSVSWYQQTPGQGLQFLFEYFSETQRNKGNFPGRFSGRQFSNSRSEMNVSTLELGDSALYLCASSLWERGPKIDTEAFFGQGTRLTVV.

The chain uses TRBV9 and TRBJ1-5; D remains unclear. V was shortened by 0 bases and J by 0 bases, with 4 bases between the two germline ends. There are 14 residues in the CDR3. Per the germline V gene, CDR1 is SGDLS and CDR2 is YYNGEE. CDR3 protein: CASSVGSSNQPQHF. CDR3 bases: TGTGCCAGCAGCGTAGGTTCTAGCAATCAGCCCCAGCATTTT.

J is TRBJ2-2 and V is TRBV28; D ambiguous. CDR3 length: 15 residues. Trimming pared 6 bases from V and 0 bases from J, leaving 11 bases between. Germline assignment: CDR1 MDHEN and CDR2 SYDVKM. The CDR3 DNA sequence: TGTGCCAGCAGCCCCTCTTACGCGAACACCGGGGAGCTGTTTTTT. This gives the protein CASSPSYANTGELFF.

This rearrangement joins TRBV29-1 to TRBJ2-3; D is uncertain. V lost 7 bases and J lost 4, with 15 bases in between. Germline CDR1 reads SQVTM; CDR2 reads ANQGSEA. This CDR3 is built from 13 residues. CDR3 residues: CSAHPGGADTQYF. CDR3 DNA sequence: TGCAGCGCCCATCCGGGTGGGGCAGATACGCAGTATTTT.